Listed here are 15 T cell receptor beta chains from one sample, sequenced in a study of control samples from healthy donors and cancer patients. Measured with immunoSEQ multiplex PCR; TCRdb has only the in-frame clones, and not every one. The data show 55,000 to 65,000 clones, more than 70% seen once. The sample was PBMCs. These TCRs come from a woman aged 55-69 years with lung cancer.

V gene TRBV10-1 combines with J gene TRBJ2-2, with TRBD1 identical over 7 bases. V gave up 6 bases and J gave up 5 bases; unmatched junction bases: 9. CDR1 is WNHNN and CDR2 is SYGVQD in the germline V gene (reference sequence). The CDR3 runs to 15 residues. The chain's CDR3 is CASSRDRVGTGELFF. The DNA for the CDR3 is TGCGCCAGCAGCCGCGACAGGGTAGGGACCGGGGAGCTGTTTTTT.

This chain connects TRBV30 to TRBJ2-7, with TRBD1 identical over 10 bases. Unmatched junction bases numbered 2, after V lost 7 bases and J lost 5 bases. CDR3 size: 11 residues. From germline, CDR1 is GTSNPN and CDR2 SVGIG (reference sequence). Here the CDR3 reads CASGTGDEQYF. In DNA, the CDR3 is TGTGCCTCCGGGACAGGGGACGAGCAGTACTTC. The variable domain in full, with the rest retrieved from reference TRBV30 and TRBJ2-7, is SQTIHQWPATLVQPVGSPLSLECTVEGTSNPNLYWYRQAAGRGLQLLFYSVGIGQISSEVPQNLSASRPQDRQFILSSKKLLLSDSGFYLCASGTGDEQYFGPGTRLTVT.

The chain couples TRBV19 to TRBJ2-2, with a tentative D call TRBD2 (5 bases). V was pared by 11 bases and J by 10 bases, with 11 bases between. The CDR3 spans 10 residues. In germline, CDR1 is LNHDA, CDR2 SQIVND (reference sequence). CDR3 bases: TGTGCCTCTCGGGAAGTGGAGCTGTTTTTT. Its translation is CASREVELFF.

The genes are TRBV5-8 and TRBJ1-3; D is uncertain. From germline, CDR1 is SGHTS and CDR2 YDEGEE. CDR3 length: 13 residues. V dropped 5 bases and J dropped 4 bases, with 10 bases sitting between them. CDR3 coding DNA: TGTGCCAGCAGACATTTACAGGGAAACACCATATATTTT. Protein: CASRHLQGNTIYF.

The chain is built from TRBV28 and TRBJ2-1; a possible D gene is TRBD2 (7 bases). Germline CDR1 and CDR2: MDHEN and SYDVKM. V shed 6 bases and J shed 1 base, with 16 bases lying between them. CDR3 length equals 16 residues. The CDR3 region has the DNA TGTGCCAGCAGCCTCGGGGGGACATTTTCCTACAATGAGCAGTTCTTC. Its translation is CASSLGGTFSYNEQFF.

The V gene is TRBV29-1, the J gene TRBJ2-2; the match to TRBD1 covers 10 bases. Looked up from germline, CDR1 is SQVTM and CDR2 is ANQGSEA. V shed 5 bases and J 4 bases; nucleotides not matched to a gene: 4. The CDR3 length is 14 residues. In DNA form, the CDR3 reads TGCAGCGTTCGGACAGGGGGTCTCACCGGGGAGCTGTTTTTT. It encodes CSVRTGGLTGELFF.

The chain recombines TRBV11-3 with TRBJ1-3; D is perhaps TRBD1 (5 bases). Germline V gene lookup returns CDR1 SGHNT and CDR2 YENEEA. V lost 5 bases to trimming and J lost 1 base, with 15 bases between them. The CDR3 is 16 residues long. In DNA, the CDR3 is TGTGCCAGCAGCCCTGGAGAGGGGCGTTCTGGAAACACCATATATTTT. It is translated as CASSPGEGRSGNTIYF.

Written as DNA, the CDR3 is TGTGCCAGCATGAGTCTGAACACTGAAGCTTTCTTT. Protein sequence: CASMSLNTEAFF. The rearrangement links TRBV28 to TRBJ1-1; D uncertain. In germline, CDR1 is MDHEN, CDR2 SYDVKM. V was cut by 7 bases and J by 0 bases, with 6 bases left in between. The CDR3 spans 12 residues.

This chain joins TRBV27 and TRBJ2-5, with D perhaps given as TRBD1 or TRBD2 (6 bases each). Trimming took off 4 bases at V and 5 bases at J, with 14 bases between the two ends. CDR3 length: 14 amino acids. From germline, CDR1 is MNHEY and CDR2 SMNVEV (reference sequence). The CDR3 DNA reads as TGTGCCAGCAGTTCCCACAGGGAGGCGGAGACCCAGTACTTC. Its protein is CASSSHREAETQYF.

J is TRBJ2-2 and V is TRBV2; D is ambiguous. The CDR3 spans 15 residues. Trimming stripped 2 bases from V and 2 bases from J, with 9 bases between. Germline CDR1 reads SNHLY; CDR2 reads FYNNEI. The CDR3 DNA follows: TGTGCCAGCAGTGAAAGGTTGGGCAACACCGGGGAGCTGTTTTTT. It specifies CASSERLGNTGELFF.

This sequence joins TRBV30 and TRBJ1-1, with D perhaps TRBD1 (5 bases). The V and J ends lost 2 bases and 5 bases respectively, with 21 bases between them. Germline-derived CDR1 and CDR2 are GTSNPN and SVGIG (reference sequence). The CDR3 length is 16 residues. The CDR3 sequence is CAWSPSRVQGWTEAFF. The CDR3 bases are TGTGCCTGGAGTCCCTCCCGGGTCCAGGGTTGGACTGAAGCTTTCTTT.

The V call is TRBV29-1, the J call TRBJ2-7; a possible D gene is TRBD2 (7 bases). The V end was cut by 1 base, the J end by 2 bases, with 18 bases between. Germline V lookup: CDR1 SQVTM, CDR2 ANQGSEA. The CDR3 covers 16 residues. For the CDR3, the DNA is TGCAGCGTTGAAGTTATCGTTAGAGGGGGGGCCTACGAGCAGTACTTC. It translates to CSVEVIVRGGAYEQYF.

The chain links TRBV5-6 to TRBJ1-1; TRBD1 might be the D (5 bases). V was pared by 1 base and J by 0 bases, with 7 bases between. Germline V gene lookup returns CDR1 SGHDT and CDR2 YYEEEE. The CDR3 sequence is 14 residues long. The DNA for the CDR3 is TGTGCCAGCAGCTTGAGGGGACTGAACACTGAAGCTTTCTTT. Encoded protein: CASSLRGLNTEAFF.

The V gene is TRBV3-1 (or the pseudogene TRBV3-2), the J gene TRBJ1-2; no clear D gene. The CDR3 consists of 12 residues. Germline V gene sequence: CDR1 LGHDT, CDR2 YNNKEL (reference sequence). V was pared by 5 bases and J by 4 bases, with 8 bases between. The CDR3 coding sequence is TGTGCCAGCAGCTACAGTATCTATGGCTACACCTTC. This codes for CASSYSIYGYTF.

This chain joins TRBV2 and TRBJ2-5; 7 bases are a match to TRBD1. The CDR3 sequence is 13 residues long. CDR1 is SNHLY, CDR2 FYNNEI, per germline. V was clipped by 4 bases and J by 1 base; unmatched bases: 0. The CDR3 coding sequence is TGTGCCAGCAGTGGACAGGGCCAAGAGACCCAGTACTTC. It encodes CASSGQGQETQYF.